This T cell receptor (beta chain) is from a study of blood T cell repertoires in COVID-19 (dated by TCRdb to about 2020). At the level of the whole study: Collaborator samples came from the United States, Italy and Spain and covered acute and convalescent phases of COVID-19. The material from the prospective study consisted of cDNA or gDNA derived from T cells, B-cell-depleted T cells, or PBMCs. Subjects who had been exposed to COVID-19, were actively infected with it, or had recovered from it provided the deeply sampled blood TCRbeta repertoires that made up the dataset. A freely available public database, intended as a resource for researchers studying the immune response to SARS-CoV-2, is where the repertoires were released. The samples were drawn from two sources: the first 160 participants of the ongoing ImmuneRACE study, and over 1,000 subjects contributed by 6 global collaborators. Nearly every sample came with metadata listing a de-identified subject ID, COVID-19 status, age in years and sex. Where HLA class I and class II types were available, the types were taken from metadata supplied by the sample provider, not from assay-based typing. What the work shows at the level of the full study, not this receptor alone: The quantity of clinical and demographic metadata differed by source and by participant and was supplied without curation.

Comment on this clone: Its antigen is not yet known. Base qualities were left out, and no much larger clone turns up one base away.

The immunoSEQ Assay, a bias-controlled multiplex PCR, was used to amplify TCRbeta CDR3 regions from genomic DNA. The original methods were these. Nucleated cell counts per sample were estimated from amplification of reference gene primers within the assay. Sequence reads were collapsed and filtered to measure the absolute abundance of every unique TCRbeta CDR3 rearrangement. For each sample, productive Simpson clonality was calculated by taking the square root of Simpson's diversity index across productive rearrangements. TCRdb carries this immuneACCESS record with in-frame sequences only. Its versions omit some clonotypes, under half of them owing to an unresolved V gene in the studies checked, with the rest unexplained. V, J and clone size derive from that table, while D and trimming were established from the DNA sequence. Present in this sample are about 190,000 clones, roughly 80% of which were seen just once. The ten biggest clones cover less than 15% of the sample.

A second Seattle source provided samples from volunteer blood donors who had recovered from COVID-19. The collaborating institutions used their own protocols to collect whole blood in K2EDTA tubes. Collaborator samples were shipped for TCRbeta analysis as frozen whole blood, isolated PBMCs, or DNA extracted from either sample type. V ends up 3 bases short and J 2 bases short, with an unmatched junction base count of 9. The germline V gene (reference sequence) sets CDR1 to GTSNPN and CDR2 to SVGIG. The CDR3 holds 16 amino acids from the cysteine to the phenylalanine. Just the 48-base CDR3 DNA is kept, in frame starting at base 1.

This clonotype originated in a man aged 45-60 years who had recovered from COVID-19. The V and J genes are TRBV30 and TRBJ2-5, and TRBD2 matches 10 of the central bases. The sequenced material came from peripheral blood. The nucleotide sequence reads TGTGCCTGGAGAAAGAGCGGGAGGGGAACTCAAGAGACCCAGTACTTC. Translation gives CAWRKSGRGTQETQYF.